The rows below give T cell receptor beta chains drawn from one sample of a study of blood T cell repertoires in COVID-19. The table came from immunoSEQ multiplex PCR; TCRdb's copy has only in-frame clones and leaves some out. This table has 100,000 to 150,000 clones, about four fifths appearing once. The material sequenced was peripheral blood. The receptors stem from a man aged 40-49 years with active or convalescent COVID-19. Each CDR3 is given with its conserved first and last residue. The order of the fields is CDR3 protein, CDR3 DNA, J gene, D gene, V gene, clone size. A D gene is named only where the DNA matches it firmly. Not every row has a clone size; where given, it reads once, few, many or a size class.

CDR3: CASIKKGGDEQYF
DNA: TGTGCCAGCATCAAGAAGGGGGGGGACGAGCAGTACTTC
J: TRBJ2-7
D: -
V: TRBV6-5
size: -

CDR3: CASSLSGGQGAYGYTF
DNA: TGTGCCAGCAGTTTATCCGGTGGACAGGGGGCTTATGGCTACACCTTC
J: TRBJ1-2
D: TRBD1
V: TRBV28
size: -

CDR3: CASSGGSISYEQYF
DNA: TGTGCCAGCAGCGGGGGGTCAATCTCCTACGAGCAGTACTTC
J: TRBJ2-7
D: -
V: TRBV4-2
size: -

CDR3: CASSYSWGVTEAFF
DNA: TGTGCCAGCAGTTACAGCTGGGGCGTCACTGAAGCTTTCTTT
J: TRBJ1-1
D: -
V: TRBV6-6
size: once

CDR3: CASSRVGGPGYEQYF
DNA: TGTGCCAGCAGTAGAGTAGGGGGCCCAGGATACGAGCAGTACTTC
J: TRBJ2-7
D: TRBD1
V: TRBV27
size: -

CDR3: CASSLLAGGNIQYF
DNA: TGTGCCAGCAGCTTATTAGCGGGGGGAAACATTCAGTACTTC
J: TRBJ2-4
D: TRBD2
V: TRBV7-2
size: few

CDR3: CASSLGQGSYGYTF
DNA: TGCGCCAGCAGCTTGGGGCAGGGGAGCTATGGCTACACCTTC
J: TRBJ1-2
D: -
V: TRBV5-1
size: few

CDR3: CSASTGVSYNEQFF
DNA: TGCAGTGCTAGTACAGGGGTCTCATACAATGAGCAGTTCTTC
J: TRBJ2-1
D: TRBD1
V: TRBV20-1
size: -

CDR3: CASSQDATSGSEQYF
DNA: TGTGCCAGCAGCCAAGATGCGACTAGCGGGTCCGAGCAGTACTTC
J: TRBJ2-7
D: TRBD2
V: TRBV4-2
size: once

CDR3: CAISKARGGNYGYTF
DNA: TGTGCCATCAGCAAAGCCAGGGGTGGTAACTATGGCTACACCTTC
J: TRBJ1-2
D: -
V: TRBV10-3
size: -

CDR3: CASSFPGTYGYTF
DNA: TGTGCCAGCAGCTTCCCAGGAACCTATGGCTACACCTTC
J: TRBJ1-2
D: -
V: TRBV7-3
size: -